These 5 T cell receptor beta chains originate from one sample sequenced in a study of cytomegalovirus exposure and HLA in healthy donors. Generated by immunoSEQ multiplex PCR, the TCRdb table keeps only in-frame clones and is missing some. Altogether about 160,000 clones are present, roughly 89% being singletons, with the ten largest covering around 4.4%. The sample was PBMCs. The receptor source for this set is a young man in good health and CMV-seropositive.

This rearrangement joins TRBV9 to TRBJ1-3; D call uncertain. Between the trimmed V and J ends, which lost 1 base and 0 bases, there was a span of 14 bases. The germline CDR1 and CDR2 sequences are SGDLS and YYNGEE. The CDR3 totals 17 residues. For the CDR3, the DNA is TGTGCCAGCAGCGTAATCCAGTTTTGGAGCTCTGGAAACACCATATATTTT. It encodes CASSVIQFWSSGNTIYF.

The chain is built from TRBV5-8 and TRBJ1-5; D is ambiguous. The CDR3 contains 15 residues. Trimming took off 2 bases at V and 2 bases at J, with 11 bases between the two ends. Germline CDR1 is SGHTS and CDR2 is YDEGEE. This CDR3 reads CASSLGRVGNQPQHF. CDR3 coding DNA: TGTGCCAGCAGCTTAGGGCGGGTGGGCAATCAGCCCCAGCATTTT.

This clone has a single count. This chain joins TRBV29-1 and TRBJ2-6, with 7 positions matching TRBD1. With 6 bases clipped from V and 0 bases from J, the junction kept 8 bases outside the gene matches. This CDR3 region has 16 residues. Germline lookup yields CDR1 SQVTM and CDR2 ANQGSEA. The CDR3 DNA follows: TGCAGCGTACCTGGACAGGAAATCTCTGGGGCCAACGTCCTGACTTTC. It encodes CSVPGQEISGANVLTF.

The CDR3 here is CASSFQKNTEAFF. CDR3 coding DNA: TGTGCCAGCAGCTTCCAGAAGAACACTGAAGCTTTCTTT. The genes are TRBV9 and TRBJ1-1; no definite D call. Germline CDR1 reads SGDLS; CDR2 reads YYNGEE. CDR3 length: 13 amino acids. V lost 4 bases and J 1 base, leaving 8 bases between the germline ends.

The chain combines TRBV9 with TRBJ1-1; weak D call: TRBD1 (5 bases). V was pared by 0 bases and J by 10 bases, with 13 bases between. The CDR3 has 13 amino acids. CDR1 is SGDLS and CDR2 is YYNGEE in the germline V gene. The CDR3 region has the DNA TGTGCCAGCAGCGTAGTTGATCGGCAGGGAGCTTTCTTT. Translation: CASSVVDRQGAFF.